This is a list of T cell receptor beta chains from one sample in a study of OX40 agonist ivuxolimab in advanced cancers. Sequencing was performed with immunoSEQ multiplex PCR; in TCRdb, only in-frame clones are kept and a portion is missing. The sample lists 65,000 to 80,000 clones; 80% to 85% were seen once. The sample consisted of CD4+ or CD8+ T cells sorted from blood, taken in a trial of the OX40 agonist ivuxolimab. The receptors stem from an adult with an advanced solid tumor such as melanoma, head and neck, liver or kidney cancer. Each CDR3 is given with its conserved first and last residue. The D gene is left open where the match is weak. For some rows the clone size is stated as once, few or many, or as a class when expanded; others skip it.

cdr3_aa | cdr3_nt | j_call | d_call | clone_size | v_call
CASSLGGLDFYEQYF | TGTGCCAGCAGCTTGGGGGGACTAGATTTCTACGAGCAGTACTTC | TRBJ2-7 | TRBD2 | . | TRBV5-4
CSSGVFNEQFF | TGTTCTAGCGGGGTATTCAATGAGCAGTTCTTC | TRBJ2-1 | TRBD2 | . | TRBV28
CASSYPQQGQYEQYF | TGTGCCAGCAGTTACCCGCAGCAGGGACAGTACGAGCAGTACTTC | TRBJ2-7 | TRBD1 | . | TRBV6-6
CASSFSGQGLNTGELFF | TGCGCCAGCAGCTTCTCGGGACAGGGTTTAAACACCGGGGAGCTGTTTTTT | TRBJ2-2 | TRBD1 | once | TRBV5-1
CASSMGRGRYNEQFF | TGTGCCAGTAGTATGGGCAGGGGGAGATACAATGAGCAGTTCTTC | TRBJ2-1 | TRBD1 | . | TRBV19
CASSALTARDTQYF | TGTGCCAGCAGTGCTCTGACTGCCCGAGATACGCAGTATTTT | TRBJ2-3 | . | . | TRBV2
CASSLRQTLNTEAFF | TGTGCCAGTAGTCTCCGACAGACACTGAACACTGAAGCTTTCTTT | TRBJ1-1 | . | . | TRBV19
CASSFEGRAWTQYF | TGTGCCAGCAGCTTCGAGGGACGGGCATGGACCCAGTACTTC | TRBJ2-5 | . | . | TRBV7-2
CASSYAFVGNTEAFF | TGTGCCAGCAGTTACGCCTTTGTCGGGAACACTGAAGCTTTCTTT | TRBJ1-1 | . | . | TRBV6-6
CASSSGRSVGELFF | TGTGCCAGTAGTTCAGGGAGGTCGGTCGGGGAGCTGTTTTTT | TRBJ2-2 | . | . | TRBV19
CASSLVAGRSTEAFF | TGTGCCAGCAGCTTAGTGGCGGGAAGGAGCACTGAAGCTTTCTTT | TRBJ1-1 | . | . | TRBV11-1
CAWSHREYEQYF | TGTGCCTGGAGTCACAGGGAGTACGAGCAGTACTTC | TRBJ2-7 | . | . | TRBV30
CASSHPLSEQYF | TGTGCCAGCAGCCACCCCCTGTCCGAGCAGTACTTC | TRBJ2-7 | . | . | TRBV7-8
CSARPREKLFF | TGCAGTGCTAGACCCCGTGAAAAACTGTTTTTT | TRBJ1-4 | . | . | TRBV20-1
CASSFGGGNNEKLFF | TGTGCCAGCAGTTTTGGGGGTGGTAATAATGAAAAACTGTTTTTT | TRBJ1-4 | . | . | TRBV28
CASSLGRITDTQYF | TGTGCCAGCAGCCTGGGACGGATCACAGATACGCAGTATTTT | TRBJ2-3 | . | . | TRBV7-2